Presented here are 9 T cell receptor beta chains from one specimen sequenced in a study of blood T cell repertoires in COVID-19. Sequenced by immunoSEQ multiplex PCR; TCRdb stores in-frame clones only, minus some. In the table there are nearly 55,000 clones, 91% of which are singletons. Material: peripheral blood. The source is a woman aged 55-69 years with active or convalescent COVID-19.

V gene TRBV29-1 combines with J gene TRBJ1-5; 7 bases map to TRBD1. The CDR3 totals 14 residues. Germline CDR1 SQVTM, CDR2 ANQGSEA. V trimming: 5 bases; J trimming: 7 bases; junction bases outside the gene matches: 11. The CDR3 nucleotides read TGCAGCGTTTCTTTCTTGACAGGGAGCCAGCCCCAGCATTTT. Its translation: CSVSFLTGSQPQHF.

This clone was detected only once. V is TRBV20-1 and J is TRBJ2-2; 10 bases match TRBD1. The CDR3 length is 11 residues. Germline trimming cut 5 bases from V and 15 bases from J; bases unmatched to any gene: 6. The germline V gene has CDR1 DFQATT and CDR2 SNEGSKA (reference sequence). The CDR3 nucleotides read TGCAGTGCTTCTTCGGGACAGGGGTTGTTTTTT. Protein: CSASSGQGLFF.

V usage is TRBV5-1 and J usage is TRBJ2-5; 7 bases match TRBD1. V trimming: 4 bases; J trimming: 1 base; junction bases outside the gene matches: 10. CDR1 is SGHRS, CDR2 YFSETQ, per germline. The CDR3 is 16 amino acids. The CDR3 DNA sequence: TGCGCCAGCAGCACCGCGACAGGGCCTCCCCAAGAGACCCAGTACTTC. Amino acids: CASSTATGPPQETQYF.

The V call is TRBV7-3, the J call TRBJ2-7; tentative D call: TRBD2 (5 bases). Trimming left V 3 bases short and J 5 bases short, with 11 bases between. CDR3 size: 13 residues. Germline CDR1 is SGHTA and CDR2 is FQGTGA. The chain's CDR3 is CASSFSLGDEQYF. The CDR3 nucleotides read TGTGCCAGCAGCTTTAGCCTCGGGGACGAGCAGTACTTC.

The chain employs TRBV5-5 and TRBJ2-7, with TRBD1 matching over 8 bases. Per the germline V gene, CDR1 is SGHKS and CDR2 is YYEKEE (reference sequence). V was clipped by 4 bases and J by 7 bases; unmatched bases: 7. This CDR3 has 13 amino acids. CDR3 coding DNA: TGTGCCAGCAGCGGGCAGGGGGCGAGAGAGCAGTACTTC. This translates into CASSGQGAREQYF.

This rearrangement joins TRBV5-6 to TRBJ2-4; D remains unclear. In germline, CDR1 is SGHDT, CDR2 YYEEEE. V was clipped by 1 base and J by 6 bases, with 8 bases between them. The CDR3 sequence is 13 residues long. The CDR3 bases are TGTGCCAGCAGCTTGTTACTCTCAAACATTCAGTACTTC. Translating gives CASSLLLSNIQYF.

The sample holds a few counts of this clone. The chain joins TRBV7-2 to TRBJ1-5; tentative D call: TRBD1 (5 bases). The germline V gene has CDR1 SGHTA and CDR2 FQGNSA. The CDR3 is made up of 15 amino acids. V dropped 0 bases and J dropped 4 bases, with 10 bases sitting between them. CDR3 loop: CASSLARQGNQPQHF. In DNA form, the CDR3 reads TGTGCCAGCAGCTTAGCGAGGCAGGGTAATCAGCCCCAGCATTTT.

V is TRBV6-5 and J is TRBJ2-7, with 9 bases fitting TRBD2. Losses at the gene ends were 0 bases for V and 1 base for J; bases not matched to a gene: 1. The CDR3 runs to 15 residues. The germline V gene encodes CDR1 MNHEY and CDR2 SVGAGI. DNA of the CDR3: TGTGCCAGCAGTTACTCAGCGGGAGGTTCCTACGAGCAGTACTTC. Its protein is CASSYSAGGSYEQYF.

This chain uses TRBV24-1 with TRBJ2-7, with D unclear. This CDR3 is 14 amino acids long. V lost 5 bases and J lost 6, with 16 bases in between. Germline V gene sequence: CDR1 KGHDR, CDR2 SFDVKD. This CDR3 reads CATSGKEAILEQYF. CDR3 nucleotides: TGTGCCACCAGTGGAAAGGAAGCGATCCTCGAGCAGTACTTC.